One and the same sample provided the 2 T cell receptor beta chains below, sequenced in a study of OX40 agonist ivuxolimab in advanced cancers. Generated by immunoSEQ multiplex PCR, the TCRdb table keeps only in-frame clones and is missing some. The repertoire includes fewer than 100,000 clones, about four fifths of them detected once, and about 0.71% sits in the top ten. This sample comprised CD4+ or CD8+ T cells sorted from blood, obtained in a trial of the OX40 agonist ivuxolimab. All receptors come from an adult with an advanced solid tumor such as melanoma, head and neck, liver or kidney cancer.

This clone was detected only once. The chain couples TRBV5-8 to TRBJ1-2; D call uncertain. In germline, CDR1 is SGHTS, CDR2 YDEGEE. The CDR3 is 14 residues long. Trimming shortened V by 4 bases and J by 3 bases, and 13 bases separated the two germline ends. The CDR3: CASSLGERDYGYTF. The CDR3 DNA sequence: TGTGCCAGCAGCCTTGGGGAGAGGGACTATGGCTACACCTTC.

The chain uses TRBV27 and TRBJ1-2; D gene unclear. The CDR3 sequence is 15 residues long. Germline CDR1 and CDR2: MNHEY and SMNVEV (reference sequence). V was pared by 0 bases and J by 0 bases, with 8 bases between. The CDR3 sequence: CASSLSWQANYGYTF. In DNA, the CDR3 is TGTGCCAGCAGTTTATCGTGGCAGGCTAACTATGGCTACACCTTC.